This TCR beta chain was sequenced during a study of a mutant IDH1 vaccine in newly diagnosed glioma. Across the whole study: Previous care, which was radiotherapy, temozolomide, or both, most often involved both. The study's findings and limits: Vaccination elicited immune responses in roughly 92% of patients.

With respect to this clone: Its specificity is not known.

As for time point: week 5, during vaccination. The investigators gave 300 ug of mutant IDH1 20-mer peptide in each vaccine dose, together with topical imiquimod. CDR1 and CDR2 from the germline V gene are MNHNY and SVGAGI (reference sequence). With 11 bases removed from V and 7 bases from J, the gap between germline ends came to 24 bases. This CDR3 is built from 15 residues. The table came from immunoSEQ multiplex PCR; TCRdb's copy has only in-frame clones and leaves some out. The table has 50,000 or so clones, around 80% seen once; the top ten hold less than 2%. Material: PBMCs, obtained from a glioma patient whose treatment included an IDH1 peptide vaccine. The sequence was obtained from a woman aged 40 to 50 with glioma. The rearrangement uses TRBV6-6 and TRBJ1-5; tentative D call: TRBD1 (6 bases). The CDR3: CAGRLGGGAGQPQHF. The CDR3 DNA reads TGTGCCGGGAGGCTTGGGGGGGGCGCGGGGCAGCCCCAGCATTTT.